The sequence of this T cell receptor (beta chain) was determined in a study of early T cells in non-severe SARS-CoV-2 infection. The CDR3 runs 11 residues. Unmatched junction bases numbered 6, after V lost 5 bases and J lost 15 bases. In germline, CDR1 is SGHAT, CDR2 FQNNGV. MiXCR, run by TCRdb on the 5' RACE reads, gives a single entry per CDR3 protein. Of some 55,000 distinct CDR3 sequences in the sample, approximately 12% are singletons; the top ten hold around 2.8%. This clonotype was counted only a few times. Sequencing was carried out using whole blood. The genes are TRBV11-2 and TRBJ2-4; 8 bases are a match to TRBD1. The TCR comes from an adult who was a healthcare worker with PCR-confirmed SARS-CoV-2 infection or an uninfected control (not recorded which). The CDR3 sequence is CASSPGQGRYF. The CDR3 nucleotides are TGTGCCAGCAGCCCCGGACAGGGCCGGTACTTC.